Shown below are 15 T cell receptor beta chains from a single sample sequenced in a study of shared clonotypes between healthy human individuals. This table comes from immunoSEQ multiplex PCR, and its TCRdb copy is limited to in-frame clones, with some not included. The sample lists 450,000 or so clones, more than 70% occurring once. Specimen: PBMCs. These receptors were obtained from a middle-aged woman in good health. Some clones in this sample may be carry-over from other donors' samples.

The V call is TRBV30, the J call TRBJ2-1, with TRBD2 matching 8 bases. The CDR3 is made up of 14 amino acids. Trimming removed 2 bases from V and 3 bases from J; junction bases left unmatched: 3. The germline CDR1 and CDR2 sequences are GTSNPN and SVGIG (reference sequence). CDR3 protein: CAWSRGGVYNEQFF. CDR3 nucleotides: TGTGCCTGGAGTCGGGGGGGAGTCTACAATGAGCAGTTCTTC.

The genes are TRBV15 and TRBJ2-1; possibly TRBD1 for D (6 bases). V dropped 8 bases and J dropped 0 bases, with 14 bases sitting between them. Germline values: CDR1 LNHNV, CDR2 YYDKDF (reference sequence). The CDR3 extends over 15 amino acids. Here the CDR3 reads CATQGGRSSYNEQFF. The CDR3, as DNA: TGTGCCACCCAAGGGGGAAGGAGCTCCTACAATGAGCAGTTCTTC.

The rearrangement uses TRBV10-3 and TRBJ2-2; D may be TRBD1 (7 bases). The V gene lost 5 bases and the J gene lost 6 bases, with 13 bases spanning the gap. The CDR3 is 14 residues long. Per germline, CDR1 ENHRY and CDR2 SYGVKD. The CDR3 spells CAISKQGGPGELFF. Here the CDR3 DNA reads TGTGCCATCAGTAAGCAGGGGGGTCCCGGGGAGCTGTTTTTT.

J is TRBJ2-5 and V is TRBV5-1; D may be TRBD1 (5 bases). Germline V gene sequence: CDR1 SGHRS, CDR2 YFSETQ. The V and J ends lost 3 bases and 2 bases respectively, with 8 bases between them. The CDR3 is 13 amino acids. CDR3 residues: CASSWGGQETQYF. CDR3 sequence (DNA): TGCGCCAGCAGCTGGGGCGGTCAAGAGACCCAGTACTTC.

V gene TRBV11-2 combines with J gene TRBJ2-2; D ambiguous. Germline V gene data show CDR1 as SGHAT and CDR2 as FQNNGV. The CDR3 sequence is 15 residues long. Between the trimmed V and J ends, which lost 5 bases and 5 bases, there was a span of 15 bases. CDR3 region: CASSPLVVSTGELFF. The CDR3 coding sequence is TGTGCCAGCAGCCCACTGGTCGTCTCGACCGGGGAGCTGTTTTTT.

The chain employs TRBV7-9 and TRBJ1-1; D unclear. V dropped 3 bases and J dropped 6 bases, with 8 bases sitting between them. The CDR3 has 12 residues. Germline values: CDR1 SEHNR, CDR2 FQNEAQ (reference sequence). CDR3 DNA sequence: TGTGCCAGCAGCTTCGCAGGATCTGAAGCTTTCTTT. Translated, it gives CASSFAGSEAFF.

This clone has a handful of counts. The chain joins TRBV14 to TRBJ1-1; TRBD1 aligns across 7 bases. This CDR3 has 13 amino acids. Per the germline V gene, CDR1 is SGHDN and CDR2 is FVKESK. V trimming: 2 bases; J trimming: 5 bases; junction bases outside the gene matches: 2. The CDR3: CASSQTRGTEAFF. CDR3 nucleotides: TGTGCCAGCAGCCAAACCAGGGGGACTGAAGCTTTCTTT.

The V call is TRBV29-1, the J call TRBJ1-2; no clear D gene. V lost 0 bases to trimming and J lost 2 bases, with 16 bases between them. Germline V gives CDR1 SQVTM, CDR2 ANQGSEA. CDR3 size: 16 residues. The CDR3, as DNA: TGCAGCGTTGAAGATCTTATGGAGGGCCGAAACTATGGCTACACCTTC. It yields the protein CSVEDLMEGRNYGYTF.

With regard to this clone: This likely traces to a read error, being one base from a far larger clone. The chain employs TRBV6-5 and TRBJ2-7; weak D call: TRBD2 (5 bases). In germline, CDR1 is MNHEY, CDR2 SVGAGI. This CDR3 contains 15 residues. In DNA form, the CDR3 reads TGTGCCAGCAGTTCCCCCCTTAGCGCCGTCTACGAGCGGTACTTC. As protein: CASSSPLSAVYERYF.

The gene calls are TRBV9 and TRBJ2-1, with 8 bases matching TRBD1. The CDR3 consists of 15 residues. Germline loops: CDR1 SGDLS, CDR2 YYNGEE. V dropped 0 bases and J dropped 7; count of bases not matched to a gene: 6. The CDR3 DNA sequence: TGTGCCAGCAGCGTAGGGCCGGACAGGGCTAATGAGCAGTTCTTC. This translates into CASSVGPDRANEQFF. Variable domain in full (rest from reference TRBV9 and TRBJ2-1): DSGVTQTPKHLITATGQRVTLRCSPRSGDLSVYWYQQSLDQGLQFLIQYYNGEERAKGNILERFSAQQFPDLHSELNLSSLELGDSALYFCASSVGPDRANEQFFGPGTRLTVL.

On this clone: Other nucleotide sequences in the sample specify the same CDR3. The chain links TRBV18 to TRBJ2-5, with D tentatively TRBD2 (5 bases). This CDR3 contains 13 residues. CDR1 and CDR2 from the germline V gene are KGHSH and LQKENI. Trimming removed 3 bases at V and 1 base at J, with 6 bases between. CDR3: CASSPGSQETQYF. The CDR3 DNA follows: TGTGCCAGCTCACCTGGGAGCCAAGAGACCCAGTACTTC. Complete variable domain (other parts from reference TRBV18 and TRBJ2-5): NAGVMQNPRHLVRRRGQEARLRCSPMKGHSHVYWYRQLPEEGLKFMVYLQKENIIDESGMPKERFSAEFPKEGPSILRIQQVVRGDSAAYFCASSPGSQETQYFGPGTRLLVL.

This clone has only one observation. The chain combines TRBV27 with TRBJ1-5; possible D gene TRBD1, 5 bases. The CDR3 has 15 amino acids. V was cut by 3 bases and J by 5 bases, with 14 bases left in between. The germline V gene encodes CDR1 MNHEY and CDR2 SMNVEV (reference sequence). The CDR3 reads CASSFSREGHQPQHF. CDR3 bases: TGTGCCAGCAGTTTCAGCAGGGAGGGTCATCAGCCCCAGCATTTT.

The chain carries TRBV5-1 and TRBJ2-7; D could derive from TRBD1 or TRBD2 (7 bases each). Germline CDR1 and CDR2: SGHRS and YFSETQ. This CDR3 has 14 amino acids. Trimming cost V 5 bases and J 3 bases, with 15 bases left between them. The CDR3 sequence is CASRTAGTDYEQYF. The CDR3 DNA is TGCGCCAGCAGGACAGCGGGGACAGACTACGAGCAGTACTTC. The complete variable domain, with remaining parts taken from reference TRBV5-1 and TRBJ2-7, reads KAGVTQTPRYLIKTRGQQVTLSCSPISGHRSVSWYQQTPGQGLQFLFEYFSETQRNKGNFPGRFSGRQFSNSRSEMNVSTLELGDSALYLCASRTAGTDYEQYFGPGTRLTVT.

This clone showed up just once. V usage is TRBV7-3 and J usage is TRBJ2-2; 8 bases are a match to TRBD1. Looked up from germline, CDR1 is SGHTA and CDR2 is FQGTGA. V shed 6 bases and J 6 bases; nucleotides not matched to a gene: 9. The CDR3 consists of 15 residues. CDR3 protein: CASRPDREGAGELFF. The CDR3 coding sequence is TGTGCCAGCAGGCCGGACAGGGAAGGAGCCGGGGAGCTGTTTTTT.

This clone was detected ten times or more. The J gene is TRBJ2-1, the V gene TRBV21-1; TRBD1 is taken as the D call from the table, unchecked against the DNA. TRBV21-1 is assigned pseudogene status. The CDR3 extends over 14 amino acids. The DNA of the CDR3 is TGTGCCAGCAGCCCCCGATGGCAGTCCAATGAGCAGTTCTTC. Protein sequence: CASSPRWQSNEQFF.